The entry that follows covers one T cell receptor (beta chain) sequence. As yet, its antigen is unknown. These data are taken from a study of blood T cells in healthy people across ages. General study findings and limits: PBMCs went unsorted, and a conclusive naive versus antigen-experienced comparison was therefore prevented. A greater number of naive CD4+ cells and higher diversity distinguished long-lived donors from aged donors. Possibly, changes in expanded clonotypes were confounded because donor CMV status was unknown.

A J-beta primer mix and a sample-barcoded 5' primer were used in a second PCR of roughly 6 to 11 cycles. TCRdb re-called the 5' RACE reads with MiXCR, one entry per CDR3 protein. Among some 1.7 million distinct CDR3 sequences listed, 25% to 30% were seen once. The people who gave samples were healthy Caucasians from Russia, aged roughly 6 to 90. The junction had 9 bases not matched to a gene; V was cut back by 3 bases and J by 2 bases. CDR1 is DFQATT, CDR2 SNEGSKA, per germline (reference sequence). The CDR3 length is 17 residues. The sample taken for sequencing was blood. The sequence was obtained from a woman aged 25 to 39 in good health. This chain connects TRBV20-1 to TRBJ2-7, with 14 nucleotides matching TRBD2. CDR3 protein: CSASKLGTSGSTYEQYF. DNA of the CDR3: TGCAGTGCTAGTAAGCTAGGGACTAGCGGGAGTACCTACGAGCAGTACTTC.